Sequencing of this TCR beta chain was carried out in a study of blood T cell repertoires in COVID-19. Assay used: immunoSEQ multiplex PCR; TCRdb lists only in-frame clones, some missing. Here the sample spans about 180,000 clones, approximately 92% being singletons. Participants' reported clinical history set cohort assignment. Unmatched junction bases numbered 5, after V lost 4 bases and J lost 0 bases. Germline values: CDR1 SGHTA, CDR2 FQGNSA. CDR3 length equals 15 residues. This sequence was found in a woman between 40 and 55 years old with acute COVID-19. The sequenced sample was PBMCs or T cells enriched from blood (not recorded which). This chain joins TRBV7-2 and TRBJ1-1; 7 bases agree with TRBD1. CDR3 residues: CASSYSGTVNTEAFF. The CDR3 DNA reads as TGTGCCAGCAGCTACTCCGGGACAGTGAACACTGAAGCTTTCTTT.